This paragraph covers one T cell receptor beta chain sequence. This record comes from a study of T cell responses to AZD1222 COVID-19 vaccine. Repertoires were generated with immunoSEQ multiplex PCR, while TCRdb's copy carries only in-frame clones and drops some. The sample includes under 150,000 clones, 70% to 90% of them seen just once. Sequenced here: peripheral blood, sampled 28 days after the second dose of the MenACWY control vaccine. The TCR sequence derives from an adult who received the MenACWY meningococcal vaccine as a control.

The CDR3 here is CASSVTPNTIYF. Written as DNA, the CDR3 is TGTGCCAGCAGCGTAACTCCCAACACCATATATTTT. J is TRBJ1-3 and V is TRBV9; no clear D. Germline V gives CDR1 SGDLS, CDR2 YYNGEE. V lost 1 base, J lost 7 bases, and 6 bases lay in between. The CDR3 spans 12 residues.